The rows below give T cell receptor beta chains drawn from one sample of a study of T cell repertoires and HLA-DP antigens. Antigens of these TCRs are unknown. The method was immunoSEQ multiplex PCR; TCRdb's version includes in-frame clones alone and lacks a portion of them. The sample consists of some 120,000 clones, 92% of them appearing once. The sample taken for sequencing was CD4+ T cells from PBMCs. These TCRs come from a woman aged 18-35 years in good health and CMV-seronegative. Each CDR3 is given with its conserved first and last residue. A D gene is named only where the DNA matches it firmly. The size entry is marked missing in some rows and otherwise reads once, few, many or a size class.

D gene | clone size | J gene | V gene | CDR3 protein | CDR3 DNA
. | . | TRBJ2-1 | TRBV5-1 | CASSSVGGGSYNEQFF | TGCGCCAGCAGCTCCGTTGGAGGGGGCTCCTACAATGAGCAGTTCTTC
TRBD2 | once | TRBJ2-3 | TRBV27 | CASSGALAGGKDTQYF | TGTGCCAGCAGTGGTGCCCTAGCGGGAGGGAAGGATACGCAGTATTTT
. | . | TRBJ1-2 | TRBV5-4 | CASSLPGTAGGVTPGYTF | TGTGCCAGCAGCTTACCCGGGACGGCGGGTGGAGTGACTCCTGGCTACACCTTC
. | . | TRBJ2-6 | TRBV27 | CASSLRVSGANVLTF | TGTGCCAGCAGCCTCAGGGTCTCCGGGGCCAACGTCCTGACTTTC
TRBD2 | . | TRBJ2-1 | TRBV2 | CASSGGLAGVHEQFF | TGTGCCAGCAGTGGGGGACTAGCGGGAGTCCATGAGCAGTTCTTC
. | . | TRBJ2-2 | TRBV6-6 | CASSPTFANTGELFF | TGTGCCAGCAGCCCGACATTCGCGAACACCGGGGAGCTGTTTTTT
. | . | TRBJ1-2 | TRBV21-1 | CASSKGQHGGSNYGYTF | TGTGCCAGCAGCAAAGGCCAACACGGGGGGAGTAACTATGGCTACACCTTC
TRBD2 | once | TRBJ2-1 | TRBV6-1 | CASREAGNYNEQFF | TGTGCCAGCCGAGAAGCGGGAAACTACAATGAGCAGTTCTTC
. | . | TRBJ2-2 | TRBV7-2 | CASSLMVNTGELFF | TGTGCCAGCAGCTTAATGGTCAACACCGGGGAGCTGTTTTTT
. | . | TRBJ1-1 | TRBV5-8 | CASSLGALGTEAFF | TGTGCCAGCAGCTTGGGGGCCCTGGGCACTGAAGCTTTCTTT
TRBD1 | . | TRBJ1-5 | TRBV4-2 | CASSQGATGAPNQPQHF | TGTGCCAGCAGCCAAGGGGCGACAGGGGCCCCCAATCAGCCCCAGCATTTT
. | . | TRBJ1-2 | TRBV18 | CASSLDRWYGYTF | TGTGCCAGCTCATTAGACAGGTGGTATGGCTACACCTTC
TRBD1 | . | TRBJ2-5 | TRBV11-3 | CASSQHRGQETQYF | TGTGCCAGCAGCCAGCACAGGGGCCAAGAGACCCAGTACTTC
TRBD1 | . | TRBJ1-1 | TRBV19 | CASSIRQGGTEAFF | TGTGCCAGTAGTATTAGACAGGGGGGCACTGAAGCTTTCTTT
. | . | TRBJ1-2 | TRBV27 | CASSLVGGRDGYTF | TGTGCCAGCAGTTTAGTGGGGGGGCGTGATGGCTACACCTTC
. | . | TRBJ2-3 | TRBV7-8 | CASSHRRDLSSTDTQYF | TGTGCCAGCAGCCACAGGCGGGACCTATCTAGCACAGATACGCAGTATTTT
TRBD1 | . | TRBJ2-5 | TRBV2 | CASSRDRVGETQYF | TGTGCCAGCAGCCGGGACAGGGTGGGAGAGACCCAGTACTTC
. | . | TRBJ2-1 | TRBV19 | CASSTRTVTSYNEQFF | TGTGCCAGTAGTACGAGGACAGTAACCTCCTACAATGAGCAGTTCTTC
. | . | TRBJ2-2 | TRBV2 | CASRAGGGPSGELFF | TGTGCCAGCAGGGCGGGTGGAGGGCCCTCCGGGGAGCTGTTTTTT
TRBD1 | . | TRBJ2-3 | TRBV28 | CASSDRGTDTQYF | TGTGCCAGCAGCGACAGGGGAACAGATACGCAGTATTTT
TRBD2 | . | TRBJ2-4 | TRBV5-6 | CASSLAGGAKNIQYF | TGTGCCAGCAGCTTGGCGGGGGGTGCCAAAAACATTCAGTACTTC
TRBD1 | . | TRBJ1-2 | TRBV4-2 | CASSQDFGQGVFYGYTF | TGTGCCAGCAGCCAAGATTTTGGACAGGGGGTATTCTATGGCTACACCTTC
TRBD1 | . | TRBJ2-2 | TRBV27 | CASSRDRVAGELFF | TGTGCCAGCAGCCGGGACAGGGTAGCCGGGGAGCTGTTTTTT
TRBD2 | . | TRBJ2-7 | TRBV29-1 | CSVLAGAYEQYF | TGCAGCGTCCTAGCGGGAGCCTACGAGCAGTACTTC
TRBD1 | few | TRBJ1-4 | TRBV7-2 | CASSPALGQGGEKLFF | TGTGCCAGCAGCCCTGCACTGGGACAGGGGGGAGAAAAACTGTTTTTT
. | . | TRBJ2-3 | TRBV9 | CASSVEADTQYF | TGTGCCAGCAGCGTGGAGGCAGATACGCAGTATTTT
. | . | TRBJ1-6 | TRBV25-1 | CASSKSGRSYNSPLHF | TGTGCCAGCAGTAAATCGGGCAGATCTTATAATTCACCCCTCCACTTT